Below, 6 T cell receptor beta chains from the same sample are listed, as sequenced in a study of CD8+CD57+ T cells in acquired aplastic anemia. Genomic DNA acted as the template from which TCR beta VDJ combination and CDR3 sequence profiling were carried out. One entry per CDR3 protein results from TCRdb running MiXCR on the reads. The sample includes about 160,000 distinct CDR3 sequences, more than 40% seen only once; the top ten take roughly 29%. CD8+CD57+ cell expansion had been shown by flow cytometry in patients chosen for sequencing. Sequences were obtained from sorted CD4+, CD8+, or CD8+CD57+ T cells (not recorded which) from PBMCs. The receptor source for this set is a human donor with aplastic anemia.

This clonotype was found many times. The V gene is TRBV5-4, the J gene TRBJ2-5; weak D call: TRBD1 (5 bases). The CDR3 consists of 15 residues. V was trimmed by 4 bases and J by 1 base, leaving 14 bases between them. Germline loops: CDR1 SGHNT, CDR2 YYREEE (reference sequence). The CDR3 loop reads CASSPAFGAQETQYF. For the CDR3, the DNA is TGTGCCAGCAGCCCAGCCTTTGGGGCCCAAGAGACCCAGTACTTC.

This clonotype rates as medium-sized. This chain links TRBV7-4 with TRBJ2-7; D is uncertain. CDR1 and CDR2 from the germline V gene are SGHVT and SQSDAQ. V was cut by 5 bases and J by 3 bases, with 5 bases left in between. The CDR3 sequence is 11 residues long. The CDR3 is CASSPSYEQYF. CDR3 coding DNA: TGTGCCAGCAGCCCTAGCTACGAGCAGTACTTC.

The table lists this clonotype with many counts. The V and J genes are TRBV30 and TRBJ2-5, with D unclear. The CDR3 runs to 10 residues. Per the germline V gene, CDR1 is GTSNPN and CDR2 is SVGIG (reference sequence). With 2 bases removed from V and 4 bases from J, the gap between germline ends came to 2 bases. The CDR3 DNA follows: TGTGCCTGGAGTCGAGAGACCCAGTACTTC. This gives the protein CAWSRETQYF.

In its sample, this clonotype was seen many times. The chain joins TRBV20-1 to TRBJ2-2, with no clear D. Germline V CDR1 and CDR2: DFQATT, SNEGSKA (reference sequence). This CDR3 has 13 amino acids. V gave up 2 bases and J gave up 7 bases, with 11 bases separating them. The CDR3 protein is CSARMRWYGELFF. Written as DNA, the CDR3 is TGCAGTGCTAGAATGAGGTGGTACGGGGAGCTGTTTTTT.

This clonotype was observed a few times. The chain joins TRBV24-1 to TRBJ2-5; D unresolved. The CDR3 extends over 14 amino acids. V was clipped by 4 bases and J by 2 bases, with 10 bases between them. CDR1 and CDR2 from the germline V gene are KGHDR and SFDVKD. CDR3 amino acids: CATSDPARQETQYF. DNA of the CDR3: TGTGCCACCAGTGACCCCGCCAGGCAAGAGACCCAGTACTTC.

The chain recombines TRBV6-1 with TRBJ2-2; tentative D call: TRBD1 (6 bases). V was shortened by 6 bases and J by 7 bases, with 12 bases between the two germline ends. The germline CDR1 and CDR2 sequences are MNHNS and SASEGT. The CDR3 is 13 residues long. CDR3 loop: CASRQQGDGELFF. The CDR3 DNA is TGTGCCAGCAGACAACAGGGTGACGGGGAGCTGTTTTTT.